This T cell receptor (beta chain) was recovered during a study of blood T cell repertoires in COVID-19 (TCRdb year 2020). Notes on the research overall: Samples covering the acute and convalescent phases of COVID-19 were provided by collaborators in the United States, Italy and Spain. The samples were drawn from two sources: the first 160 participants of the ongoing ImmuneRACE study, and 950 to 1,500 subjects contributed by 6 global collaborators. The sample metadata nearly always contained a de-identified subject ID, COVID-19 status, age in years and sex. Deeply sampled blood TCRbeta repertoires from subjects exposed to, actively infected with, or recovered from COVID-19 were included in the dataset. A freely available public database, intended as a resource for researchers studying the immune response to SARS-CoV-2, is where the repertoires were released. The material from the prospective study consisted of cDNA or gDNA derived from T cells, B-cell-depleted T cells, or PBMCs. Where HLA class I and class II types were available, the types were taken from metadata supplied by the sample provider, not from assay-based typing. Beyond this particular receptor, the publication reports: The quantity of clinical and demographic metadata differed by source and by participant and was supplied without curation.

V is clipped by 4 bases and J by 4 bases, and the sequence between their germline boundaries is 17 bases long. The CDR3 holds 15 amino acids from the cysteine to the phenylalanine. Kept here is only the CDR3 DNA, which spans 45 bases and is read in frame from base 1. From a lookup of the germline V gene (reference sequence), CDR1 and CDR2 are SGHKS and YYEKEE. This clone was recorded only once. There is no known antigen for this receptor. Per-base qualities were not stored, and no clone one base away is much larger. The immunoSEQ Assay, a bias-controlled multiplex PCR, was used to amplify TCRbeta CDR3 regions from genomic DNA. The authors' analysis ran thus. The number of nucleated cells in each sample was estimated from the amplification of reference gene primers within the assay. To quantify the absolute abundance of each unique TCRbeta CDR3 rearrangement, sequence reads were collapsed and filtered. For each sample, productive Simpson clonality was calculated as the square root of Simpson's diversity index across productive rearrangements. Held by TCRdb, this immuneACCESS table contains in-frame sequences only and omits some clones. Under half of the omission traces to an unresolved V gene where checked; the cause of the rest is unknown. Clonal size and the V and J genes are those of that table, whereas D and trimming came from the DNA. The sample has more than 200,000 clones on record, around four fifths of them singletons. The ten largest make up 2.6% of the sample.

Whole blood was collected in K2EDTA tubes by collaborating institutions according to the institutions' own protocols. For TCRbeta analysis, collaborator samples were shipped as frozen whole blood, as isolated PBMCs, or as DNA extracted from either sample type. This clonotype was sampled from a woman aged 65 to 85 with active or convalescent COVID-19. The receptor chain draws on TRBV5-5 and TRBJ2-5; TRBD2 could be the D gene, as 6 bases match. Sequenced input: peripheral blood. The nucleotides read TGTGCCAGCAGCCCCAGCCGTACTAGCCCAGAGACCCAGTACTTC. It translates to CASSPSRTSPETQYF.